A selection of T cell receptor beta chains follows, all from one sample in a study of CD8+ T cells in alopecia areata. Sequencing used immunoSEQ multiplex PCR; TCRdb keeps in-frame clones, though not all of them. The sample has about 180,000 clones; about 66% are singletons. Sequencing used CD8+ T cells sorted from blood, obtained at week 0. All receptors derive from a human donor with alopecia areata. The CDR3 runs from the conserved cysteine through the conserved F or W. D genes are given only for firm matches. The size entry is marked missing in some rows and otherwise reads once, few, many or a size class.

CDR3nt: TGCAGCGTTGAAGGCCGTAACTATGGCTACACCTTC
CDR3aa: CSVEGRNYGYTF
d_gene: NA
abundance: NA
v_gene: TRBV29-1
j_gene: TRBJ1-2

CDR3nt: TGTGCCAGCAGCTTAGCACAGGGAGACGGCTACACCTTC
CDR3aa: CASSLAQGDGYTF
d_gene: NA
abundance: NA
v_gene: TRBV7-9
j_gene: TRBJ1-2

CDR3nt: TGCGCCAGCAGTCATACCGGACAGAATGTCACAGATACGCAGTATTTT
CDR3aa: CASSHTGQNVTDTQYF
d_gene: NA
abundance: few
v_gene: TRBV23-1
j_gene: TRBJ2-3

CDR3nt: TGCAGCGCACGGACAGGCACCTACGAGCAGTACTTC
CDR3aa: CSARTGTYEQYF
d_gene: TRBD1
abundance: many
v_gene: TRBV29-1
j_gene: TRBJ2-7

CDR3nt: TGCAGCGTTCCCTCGCCTGAGGGAGATTACGGGGAGCAGTACTTC
CDR3aa: CSVPSPEGDYGEQYF
d_gene: NA
abundance: few
v_gene: TRBV29-1
j_gene: TRBJ2-7

CDR3nt: TGCAGCGTTGTAACATCCGGCAATGAGCAGTTCTTC
CDR3aa: CSVVTSGNEQFF
d_gene: NA
abundance: NA
v_gene: TRBV29-1
j_gene: TRBJ2-1

CDR3nt: TGTGCCAGCAGCTCCACAGGTTACAATGAGCAGTTCTTC
CDR3aa: CASSSTGYNEQFF
d_gene: NA
abundance: few
v_gene: TRBV6-6
j_gene: TRBJ2-1

CDR3nt: TGCAGCGCCGTGCTTGAGACCCAGTACTTC
CDR3aa: CSAVLETQYF
d_gene: NA
abundance: once
v_gene: TRBV29-1
j_gene: TRBJ2-5

CDR3nt: TGTGCCAGCAGCTTAGAATCGGACTACAATGAGCAGTTCTTC
CDR3aa: CASSLESDYNEQFF
d_gene: NA
abundance: few
v_gene: TRBV7-6
j_gene: TRBJ2-1

CDR3nt: TGTGCCAGCAGCTCGGGGGTTTACGAGCAGTACTTC
CDR3aa: CASSSGVYEQYF
d_gene: NA
abundance: NA
v_gene: TRBV5-6
j_gene: TRBJ2-7

CDR3nt: TGTGCCAGCAGACCGACTTTGACTGGGGCCAACGTCCTGACTTTC
CDR3aa: CASRPTLTGANVLTF
d_gene: NA
abundance: NA
v_gene: TRBV4-2
j_gene: TRBJ2-6

CDR3nt: TGTGCCAGTACTTCCGCCGGGAACACCGGGGAGCTGTTTTTT
CDR3aa: CASTSAGNTGELFF
d_gene: NA
abundance: few
v_gene: TRBV19
j_gene: TRBJ2-2

CDR3nt: TGCAGCGTTGCGCCGACAGGGAGTAATCAGCCCCAGCATTTT
CDR3aa: CSVAPTGSNQPQHF
d_gene: TRBD1
abundance: NA
v_gene: TRBV29-1
j_gene: TRBJ1-5

CDR3nt: TGTGCCAGCAGCGTAGGGACTGACAATGAGCAGTTCTTC
CDR3aa: CASSVGTDNEQFF
d_gene: NA
abundance: NA
v_gene: TRBV5-6
j_gene: TRBJ2-1

CDR3nt: TGTGCCAGCAGCTCTACGGGGAGCCCCCCCCAAGAGACCCAGTACTTC
CDR3aa: CASSSTGSPPQETQYF
d_gene: NA
abundance: few
v_gene: TRBV7-9
j_gene: TRBJ2-5

CDR3nt: TGTGCCAGCAGCGGACCGGGCGGGGGATCCTACGAGCAGTACTTC
CDR3aa: CASSGPGGGSYEQYF
d_gene: TRBD2
abundance: NA
v_gene: TRBV7-8
j_gene: TRBJ2-7